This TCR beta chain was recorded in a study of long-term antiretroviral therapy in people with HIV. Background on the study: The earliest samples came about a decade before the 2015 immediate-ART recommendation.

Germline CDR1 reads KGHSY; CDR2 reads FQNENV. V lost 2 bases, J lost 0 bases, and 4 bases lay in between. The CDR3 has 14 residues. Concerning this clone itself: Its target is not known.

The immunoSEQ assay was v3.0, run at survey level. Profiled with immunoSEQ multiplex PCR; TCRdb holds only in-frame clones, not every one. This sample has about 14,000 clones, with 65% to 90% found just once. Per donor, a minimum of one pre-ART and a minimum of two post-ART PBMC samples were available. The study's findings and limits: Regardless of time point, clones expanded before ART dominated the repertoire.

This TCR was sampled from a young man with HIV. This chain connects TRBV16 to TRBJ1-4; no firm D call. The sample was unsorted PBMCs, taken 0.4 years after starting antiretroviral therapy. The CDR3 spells CASSQATTNEKLFF. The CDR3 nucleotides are TGTGCCAGCAGCCAAGCAACAACTAATGAAAAACTGTTTTTT.